This TCR beta chain was sequenced during a study of T-cell memory formation after mild COVID-19. General study results and limits: Those CD4+ clones that contracted were mainly in CM and EM (CD8+ ones in EMRA). Second-wave clones reaching peak frequency on day 37 lacked confirmed SARS-CoV-2 specificity.

As regards this clonotype: Its specificity is not known.

The trim removed 3 bases at V and 4 bases at J, leaving 8 bases unmatched. Germline V lookup: CDR1 SGHRS, CDR2 YFSETQ. This CDR3 has 17 residues. TCR alpha and TCR beta cDNA libraries with sample barcodes and UMIs came from 5'RACE using constant-segment primers. TCRdb called the 5' RACE reads again in MiXCR, with one record for every CDR3 protein. The table shows approximately 300,000 distinct CDR3 sequences, with approximately 20% occurring only once. The receptor comes from a man younger than 35 who had mild COVID-19 (a few samples of this study predate the infection). Cell type and time point are not known. What was sequenced was PBMCs or a T cell subset sorted from them (not recorded which). V and J are TRBV5-1 and TRBJ2-1, with TRBD2 matching 12 bases. The CDR3 nucleotides read TGCGCCAGCAGCTGGGCGACTAGCGGGAGTGGTTACAATGAGCAGTTCTTC. It codes for CASSWATSGSGYNEQFF.